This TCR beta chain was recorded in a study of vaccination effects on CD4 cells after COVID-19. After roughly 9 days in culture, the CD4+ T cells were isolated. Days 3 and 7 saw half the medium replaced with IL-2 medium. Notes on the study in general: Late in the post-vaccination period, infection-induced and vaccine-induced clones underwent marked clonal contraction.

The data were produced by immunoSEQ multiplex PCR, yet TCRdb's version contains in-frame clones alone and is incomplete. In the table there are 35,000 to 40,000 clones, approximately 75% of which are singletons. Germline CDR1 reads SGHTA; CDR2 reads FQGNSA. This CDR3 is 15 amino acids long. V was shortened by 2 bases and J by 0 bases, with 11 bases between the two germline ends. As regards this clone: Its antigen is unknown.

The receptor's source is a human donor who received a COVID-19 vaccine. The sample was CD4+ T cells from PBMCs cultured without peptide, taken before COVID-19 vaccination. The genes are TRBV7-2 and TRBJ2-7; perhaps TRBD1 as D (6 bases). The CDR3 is CASSLPSTGSYEQYF. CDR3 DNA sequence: TGTGCCAGCAGCTTACCTTCGACAGGCTCCTACGAGCAGTACTTC.